This T cell receptor (beta chain) was sequenced for a study of blood T cell repertoires in COVID-19. Germline loops: CDR1 MNHEY, CDR2 SVGAGI. CDR3 size: 15 residues. Trimming at V came to 6 bases and at J to 7 bases, leaving 9 bases not matched to a gene. The table came from immunoSEQ multiplex PCR; TCRdb's copy has only in-frame clones and leaves some out. The repertoire includes about 250,000 clones, about 88% of them detected once, and 2.5% to 3.5% sits in the top ten. This sequence joins TRBV6-5 and TRBJ2-6, with 7 bases fitting TRBD1. The sequence derives from a woman in her 50s who had recovered from COVID-19. Sample: PBMCs or T cells enriched from blood (not recorded which). The CDR3 sequence is CASRKTGINANVLTF. The CDR3 DNA reads as TGTGCCAGCAGGAAGACAGGGATCAATGCCAACGTCCTGACTTTC.